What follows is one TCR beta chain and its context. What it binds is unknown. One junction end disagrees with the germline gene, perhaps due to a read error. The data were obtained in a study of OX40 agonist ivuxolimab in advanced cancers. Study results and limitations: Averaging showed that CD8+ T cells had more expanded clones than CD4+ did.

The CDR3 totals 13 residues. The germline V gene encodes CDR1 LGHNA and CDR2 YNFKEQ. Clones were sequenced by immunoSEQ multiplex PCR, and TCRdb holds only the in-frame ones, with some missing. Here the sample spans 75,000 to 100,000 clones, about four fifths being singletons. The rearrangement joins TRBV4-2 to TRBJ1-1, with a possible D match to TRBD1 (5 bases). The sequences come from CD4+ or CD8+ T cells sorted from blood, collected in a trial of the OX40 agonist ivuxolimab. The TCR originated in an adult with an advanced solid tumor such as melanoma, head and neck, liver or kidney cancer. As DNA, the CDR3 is TGTGCCAGCAGCTCGGAGCTGGGGCCCGATAGGCTCTTT. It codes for CASSSELGPDRLF.